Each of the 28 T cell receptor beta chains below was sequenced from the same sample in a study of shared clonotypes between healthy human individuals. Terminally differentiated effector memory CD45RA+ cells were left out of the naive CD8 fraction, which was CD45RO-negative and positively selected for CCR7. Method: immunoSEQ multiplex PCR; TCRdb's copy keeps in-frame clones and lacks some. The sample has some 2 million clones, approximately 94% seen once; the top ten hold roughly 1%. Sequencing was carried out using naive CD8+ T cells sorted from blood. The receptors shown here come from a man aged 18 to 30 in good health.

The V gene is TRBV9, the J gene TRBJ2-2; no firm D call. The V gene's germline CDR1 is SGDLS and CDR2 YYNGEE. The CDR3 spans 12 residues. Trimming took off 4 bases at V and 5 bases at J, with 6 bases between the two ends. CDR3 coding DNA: TGTGCCAGCAGCCACGATACCGGGGAGCTGTTTTTT. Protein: CASSHDTGELFF.

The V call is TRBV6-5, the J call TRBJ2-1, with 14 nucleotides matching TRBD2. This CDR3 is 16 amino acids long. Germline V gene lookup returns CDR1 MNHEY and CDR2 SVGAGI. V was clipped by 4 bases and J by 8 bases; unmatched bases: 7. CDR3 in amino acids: CASSSPGLAGDYEQFF. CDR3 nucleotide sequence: TGTGCCAGCAGTTCCCCGGGACTAGCGGGAGACTATGAGCAGTTCTTC.

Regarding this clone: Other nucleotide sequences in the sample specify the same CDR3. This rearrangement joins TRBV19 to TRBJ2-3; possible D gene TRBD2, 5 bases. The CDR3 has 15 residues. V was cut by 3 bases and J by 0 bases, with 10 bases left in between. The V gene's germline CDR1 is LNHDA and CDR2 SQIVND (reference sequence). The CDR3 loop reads CASSIVAGSTDTQYF. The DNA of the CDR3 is TGTGCCAGTAGTATTGTGGCGGGTAGCACAGATACGCAGTATTTT.

The CDR3 coding sequence is TGTGCCAGCAGTGAAGATCTGGCGGGAGTCGGTACGAGTGAGCAGTTCTTC. Residues: CASSEDLAGVGTSEQFF. This chain uses TRBV6-1 with TRBJ2-1; TRBD2 matches 7 bases. Germline assignment: CDR1 MNHNS and CDR2 SASEGT. J was trimmed by 9 bases and V by 1 base; bases with no gene match: 15. This CDR3 contains 17 residues.

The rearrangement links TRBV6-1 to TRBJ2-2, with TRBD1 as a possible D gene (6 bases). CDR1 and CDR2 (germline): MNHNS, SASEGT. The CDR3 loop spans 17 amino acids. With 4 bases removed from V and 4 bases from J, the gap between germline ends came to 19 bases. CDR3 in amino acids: CASSGNRAGAGTGELFF. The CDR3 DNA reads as TGTGCCAGCAGTGGTAATAGGGCAGGGGCCGGCACCGGGGAGCTGTTTTTT.

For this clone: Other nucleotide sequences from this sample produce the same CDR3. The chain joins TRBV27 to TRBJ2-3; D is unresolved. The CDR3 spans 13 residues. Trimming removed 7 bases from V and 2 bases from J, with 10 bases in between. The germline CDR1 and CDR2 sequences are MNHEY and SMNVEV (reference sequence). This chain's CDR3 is CASTATFTDTQYF. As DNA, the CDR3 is TGTGCCAGCACTGCTACTTTCACAGATACGCAGTATTTT.

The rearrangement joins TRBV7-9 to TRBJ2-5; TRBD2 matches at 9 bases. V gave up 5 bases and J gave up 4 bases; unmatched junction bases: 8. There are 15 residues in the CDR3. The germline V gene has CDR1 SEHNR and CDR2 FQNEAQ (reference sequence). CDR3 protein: CASSLRIAGAETQYF. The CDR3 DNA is TGTGCCAGCAGCCTAAGAATAGCGGGAGCAGAGACCCAGTACTTC.

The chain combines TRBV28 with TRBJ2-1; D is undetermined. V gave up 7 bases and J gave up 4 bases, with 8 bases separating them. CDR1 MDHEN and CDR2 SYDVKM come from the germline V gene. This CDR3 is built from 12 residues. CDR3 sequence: CASTRGYNEQFF. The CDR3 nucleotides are TGTGCCAGCACCCGCGGATACAATGAGCAGTTCTTC. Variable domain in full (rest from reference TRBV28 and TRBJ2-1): DVKVTQSSRYLVKRTGEKVFLECVQDMDHENMFWYRQDPGLGLRLIYFSYDVKMKEKGDIPEGYSVSREKKERFSLILESASTNQTSMYLCASTRGYNEQFFGPGTRLTVL.

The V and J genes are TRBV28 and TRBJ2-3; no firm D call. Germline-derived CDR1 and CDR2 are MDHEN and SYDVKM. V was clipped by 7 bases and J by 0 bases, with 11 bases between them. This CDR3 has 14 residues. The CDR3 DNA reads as TGTGCCAGCAATATTCCCACTAGCACAGATACGCAGTATTTT. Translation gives CASNIPTSTDTQYF.

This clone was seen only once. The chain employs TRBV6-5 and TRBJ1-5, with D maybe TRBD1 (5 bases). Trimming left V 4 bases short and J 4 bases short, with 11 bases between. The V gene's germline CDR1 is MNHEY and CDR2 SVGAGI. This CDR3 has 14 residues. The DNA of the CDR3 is TGTGCCAGCAGTTCACTCAAGGGGAATCAGCCCCAGCATTTT. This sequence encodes CASSSLKGNQPQHF.

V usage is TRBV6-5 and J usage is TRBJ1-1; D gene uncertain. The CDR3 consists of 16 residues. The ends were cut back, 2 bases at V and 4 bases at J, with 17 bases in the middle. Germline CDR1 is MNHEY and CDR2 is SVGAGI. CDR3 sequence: CASSYGFGEGGTEAFF. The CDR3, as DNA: TGTGCCAGCAGTTACGGATTCGGGGAGGGAGGCACTGAAGCTTTCTTT.

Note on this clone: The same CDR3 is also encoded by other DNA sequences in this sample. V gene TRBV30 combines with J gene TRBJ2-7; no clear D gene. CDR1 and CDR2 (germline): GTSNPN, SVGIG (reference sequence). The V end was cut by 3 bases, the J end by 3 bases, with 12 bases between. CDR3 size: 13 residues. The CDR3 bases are TGTGCCTGGAGCGCCGGGCAGAGCTACGAGCAGTACTTC. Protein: CAWSAGQSYEQYF.

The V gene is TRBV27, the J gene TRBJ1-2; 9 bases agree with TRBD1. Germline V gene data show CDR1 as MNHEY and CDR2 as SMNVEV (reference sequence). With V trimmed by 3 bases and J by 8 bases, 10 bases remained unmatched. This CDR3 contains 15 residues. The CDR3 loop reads CASSLVGTGIRGYTF. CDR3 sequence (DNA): TGTGCCAGCAGTTTGGTTGGGACAGGGATCCGGGGCTACACCTTC.

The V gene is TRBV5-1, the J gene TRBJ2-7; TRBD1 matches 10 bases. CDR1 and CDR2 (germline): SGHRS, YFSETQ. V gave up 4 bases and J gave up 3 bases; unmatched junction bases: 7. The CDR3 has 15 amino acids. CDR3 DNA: TGCGCCAGCAGCCTGGGACAGGGGTCCTTCTACGAGCAGTACTTC. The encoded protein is CASSLGQGSFYEQYF.

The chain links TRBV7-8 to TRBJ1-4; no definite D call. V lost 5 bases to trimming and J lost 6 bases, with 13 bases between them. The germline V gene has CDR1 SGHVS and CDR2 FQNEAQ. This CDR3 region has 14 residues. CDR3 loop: CASSTRVRDEKLFF. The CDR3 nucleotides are TGTGCCAGCAGCACCCGTGTTAGGGATGAAAAACTGTTTTTT.

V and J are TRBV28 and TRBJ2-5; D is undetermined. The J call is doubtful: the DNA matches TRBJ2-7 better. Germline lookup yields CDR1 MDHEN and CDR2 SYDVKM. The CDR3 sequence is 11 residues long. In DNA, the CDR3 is TGTGCCAGCAGTCCCTCGGGCGAGCAGTACTTC. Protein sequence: CASSPSGEQYF.

The CDR3 region has the DNA TGTGCCTGGAGTGTAGGGCTCCATGAGCAGTTCTTC. Its protein is CAWSVGLHEQFF. The gene calls are TRBV30 and TRBJ2-1; D not certain. Germline assignment: CDR1 GTSNPN and CDR2 SVGIG (reference sequence). This CDR3 spans 12 amino acids. Trimming removed 0 bases from V and 8 bases from J, with 8 bases in between.

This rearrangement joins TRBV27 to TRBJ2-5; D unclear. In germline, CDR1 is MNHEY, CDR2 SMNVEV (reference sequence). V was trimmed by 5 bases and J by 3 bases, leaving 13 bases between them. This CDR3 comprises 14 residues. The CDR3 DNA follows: TGTGCCAGCAGTCCCCTAGGGTCGGAAGAGACCCAGTACTTC. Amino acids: CASSPLGSEETQYF.

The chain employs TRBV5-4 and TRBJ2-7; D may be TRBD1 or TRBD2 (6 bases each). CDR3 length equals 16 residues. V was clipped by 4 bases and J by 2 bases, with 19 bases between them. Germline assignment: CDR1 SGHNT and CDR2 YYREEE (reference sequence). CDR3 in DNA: TGTGCCAGCAGCGTTCGGGGGCCGGGGCCCCCCTACGAGCAGTACTTC. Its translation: CASSVRGPGPPYEQYF.

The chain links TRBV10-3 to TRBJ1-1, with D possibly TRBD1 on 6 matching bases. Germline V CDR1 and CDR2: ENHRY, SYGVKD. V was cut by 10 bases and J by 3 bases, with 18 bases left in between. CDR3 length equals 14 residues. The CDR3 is CATSDSRGDTEAFF. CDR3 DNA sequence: TGTGCCACCTCGGACAGCCGGGGGGACACTGAAGCTTTCTTT.

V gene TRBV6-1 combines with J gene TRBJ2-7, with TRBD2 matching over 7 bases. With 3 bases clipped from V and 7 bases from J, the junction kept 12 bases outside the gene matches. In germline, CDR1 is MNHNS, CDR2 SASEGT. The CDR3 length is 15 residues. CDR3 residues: CASSDPSGPPREQYF. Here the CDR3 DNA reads TGTGCCAGCAGTGATCCTAGCGGTCCCCCTAGGGAGCAGTACTTC.

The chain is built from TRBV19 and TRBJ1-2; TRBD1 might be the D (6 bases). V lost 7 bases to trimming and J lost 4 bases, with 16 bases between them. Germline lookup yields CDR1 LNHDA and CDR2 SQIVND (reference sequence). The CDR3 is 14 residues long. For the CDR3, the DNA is TGTGCCAGTACCCATAGGGGGGAGTCCTATGGCTACACCTTC. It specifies CASTHRGESYGYTF. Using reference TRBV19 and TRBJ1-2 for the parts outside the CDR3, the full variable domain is DGGITQSPKYLFRKEGQNVTLSCEQNLNHDAMYWYRQDPGQGLRLIYYSQIVNDFQKGDIAEGYSVSREKKESFPLTVTSAQKNPTAFYLCASTHRGESYGYTFGSGTRLTVV.

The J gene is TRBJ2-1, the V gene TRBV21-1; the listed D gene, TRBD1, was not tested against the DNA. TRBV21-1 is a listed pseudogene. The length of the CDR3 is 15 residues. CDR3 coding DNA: TGTGCCAGCAGCAAACCGACAGGGTTGAACAATGAGCAGTTCTTC. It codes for CASSKPTGLNNEQFF.

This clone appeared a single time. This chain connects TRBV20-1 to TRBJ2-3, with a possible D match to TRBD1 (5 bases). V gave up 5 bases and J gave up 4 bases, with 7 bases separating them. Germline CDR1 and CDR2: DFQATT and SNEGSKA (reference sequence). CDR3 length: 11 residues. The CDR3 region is CSAGAPDTQYF. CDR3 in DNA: TGCAGTGCTGGGGCCCCAGATACGCAGTATTTT.

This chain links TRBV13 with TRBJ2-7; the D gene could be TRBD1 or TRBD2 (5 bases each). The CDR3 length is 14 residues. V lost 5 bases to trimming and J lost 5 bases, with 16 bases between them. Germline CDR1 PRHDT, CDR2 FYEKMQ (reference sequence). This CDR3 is CASSEGWESDEQYF. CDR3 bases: TGTGCCAGCAGCGAGGGGTGGGAATCCGACGAGCAGTACTTC.

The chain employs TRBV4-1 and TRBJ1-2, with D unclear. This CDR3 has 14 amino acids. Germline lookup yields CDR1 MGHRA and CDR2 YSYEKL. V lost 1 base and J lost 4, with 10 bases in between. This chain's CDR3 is CASSQAASGYGYTF. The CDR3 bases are TGCGCCAGCAGCCAAGCGGCCAGCGGCTATGGCTACACCTTC.

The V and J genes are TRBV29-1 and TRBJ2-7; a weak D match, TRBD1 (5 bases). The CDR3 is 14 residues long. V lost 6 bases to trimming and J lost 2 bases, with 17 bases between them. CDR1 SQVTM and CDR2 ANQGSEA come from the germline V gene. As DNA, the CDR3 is TGCAGCGTCGGATCGACAGTAAATACCTACGAGCAGTACTTC. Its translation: CSVGSTVNTYEQYF.

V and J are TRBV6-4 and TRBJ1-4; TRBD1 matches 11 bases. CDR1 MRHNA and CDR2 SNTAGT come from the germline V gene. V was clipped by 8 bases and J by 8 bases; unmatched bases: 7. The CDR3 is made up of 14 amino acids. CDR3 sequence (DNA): TGTGCCAGCGTCCTCCGGGACAGGGGGGAAAAACTGTTTTTT. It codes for CASVLRDRGEKLFF.